This T cell receptor beta chain was captured in a study of identical twins. Using its own MiXCR run on the 5' RACE reads, TCRdb lists one record per CDR3 protein. The sample carries 420,000 or so distinct CDR3 sequences, around 18% recorded once. This clonotype was seen repeatedly, ten times or more. Trimming left V 6 bases short and J 0 bases short, with 13 bases between. This CDR3 has 15 amino acids. The germline V gene encodes CDR1 SGDLS and CDR2 YYNGEE. This chain links TRBV9 with TRBJ2-1, with D perhaps TRBD2 (5 bases). This clonotype originated in a man in his fifties or sixties in good health. Sequences were obtained from naive T cells sorted from blood. This CDR3 reads CASTPSLSSYNEQFF. The CDR3 region has the DNA TGTGCCAGCACCCCTAGCCTGAGCTCCTACAATGAGCAGTTCTTC. The variable domain in full, completed from reference TRBV9 and TRBJ2-1, reads DSGVTQTPKHLITATGQRVTLRCSPRSGDLSVYWYQQSLDQGLQFLIQYYNGEERAKGNILERFSAQQFPDLHSELNLSSLELGDSALYFCASTPSLSSYNEQFFGPGTRLTVL.